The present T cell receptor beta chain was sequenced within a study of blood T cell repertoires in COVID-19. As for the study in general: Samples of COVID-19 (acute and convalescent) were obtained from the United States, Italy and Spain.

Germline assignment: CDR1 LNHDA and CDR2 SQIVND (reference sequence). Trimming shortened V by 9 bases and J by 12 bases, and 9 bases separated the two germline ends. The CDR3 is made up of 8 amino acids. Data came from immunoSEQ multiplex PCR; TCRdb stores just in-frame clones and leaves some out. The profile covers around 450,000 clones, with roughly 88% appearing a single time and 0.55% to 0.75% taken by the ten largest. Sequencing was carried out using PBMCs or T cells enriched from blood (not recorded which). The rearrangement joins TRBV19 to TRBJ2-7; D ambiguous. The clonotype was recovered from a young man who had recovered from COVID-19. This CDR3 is CARKTAYF. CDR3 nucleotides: TGTGCCAGGAAGACTGCGTACTTC.